Sequencing of this T cell receptor beta chain was carried out in a study of identical twins. The trim removed 7 bases at V and 4 bases at J, leaving 3 bases unmatched. There are 12 residues in the CDR3. Germline assignment: CDR1 SGHRS and CDR2 YFSETQ. Each CDR3 protein gets one entry after TCRdb re-called the 5' RACE reads with MiXCR. This sample yields under 500,000 distinct CDR3 sequences, of which approximately 14% are seen a single time; approximately 0.98% belongs to the top ten. This clonotype was recorded at least ten times. The sample was also reused in another study, on yellow fever vaccine responses in identical twins.

Sequenced input: CD4+ T cells sorted from blood. The gene calls are TRBV5-1 and TRBJ2-7; the match to TRBD1 covers 9 bases. This TCR was sampled from a woman in her late teens or twenties in good health. The CDR3: CASEGQGYEQYF. The CDR3 DNA is TGCGCCAGCGAGGGACAGGGATACGAGCAGTACTTC. The full variable domain, with the rest looked up from reference TRBV5-1 and TRBJ2-7, is KAGVTQTPRYLIKTRGQQVTLSCSPISGHRSVSWYQQTPGQGLQFLFEYFSETQRNKGNFPGRFSGRQFSNSRSEMNVSTLELGDSALYLCASEGQGYEQYFGPGTRLTVT.